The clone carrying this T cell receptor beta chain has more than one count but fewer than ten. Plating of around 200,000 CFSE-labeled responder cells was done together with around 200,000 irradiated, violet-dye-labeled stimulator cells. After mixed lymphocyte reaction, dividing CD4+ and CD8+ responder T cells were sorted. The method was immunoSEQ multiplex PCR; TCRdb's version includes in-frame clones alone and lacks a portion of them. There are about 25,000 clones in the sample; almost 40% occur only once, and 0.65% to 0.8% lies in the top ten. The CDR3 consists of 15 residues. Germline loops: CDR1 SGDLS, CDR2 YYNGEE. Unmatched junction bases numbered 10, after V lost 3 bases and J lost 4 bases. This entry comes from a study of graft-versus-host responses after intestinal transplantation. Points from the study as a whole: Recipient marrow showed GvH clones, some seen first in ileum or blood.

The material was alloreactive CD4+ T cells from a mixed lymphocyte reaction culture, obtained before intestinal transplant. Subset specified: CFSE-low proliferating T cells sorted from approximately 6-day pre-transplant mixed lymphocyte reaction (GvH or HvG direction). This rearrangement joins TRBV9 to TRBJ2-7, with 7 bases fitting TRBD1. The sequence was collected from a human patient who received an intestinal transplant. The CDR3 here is CASSATGTEFYEQYF. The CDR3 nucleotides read TGTGCCAGCAGCGCGACCGGGACAGAATTTTACGAGCAGTACTTC.